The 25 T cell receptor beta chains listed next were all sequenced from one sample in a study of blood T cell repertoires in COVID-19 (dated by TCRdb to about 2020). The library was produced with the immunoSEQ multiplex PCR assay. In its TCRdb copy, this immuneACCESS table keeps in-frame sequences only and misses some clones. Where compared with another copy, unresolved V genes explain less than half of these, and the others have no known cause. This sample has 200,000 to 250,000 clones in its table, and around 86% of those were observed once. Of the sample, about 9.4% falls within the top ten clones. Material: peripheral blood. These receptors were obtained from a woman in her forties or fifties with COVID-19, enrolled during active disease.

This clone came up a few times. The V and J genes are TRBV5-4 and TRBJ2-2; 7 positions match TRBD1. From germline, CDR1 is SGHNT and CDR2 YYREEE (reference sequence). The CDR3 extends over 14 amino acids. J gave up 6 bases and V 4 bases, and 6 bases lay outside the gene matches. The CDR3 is CASSPRQGAGELFF. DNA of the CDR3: TGTGCCAGCAGCCCTCGACAGGGTGCCGGGGAGCTGTTTTTT.

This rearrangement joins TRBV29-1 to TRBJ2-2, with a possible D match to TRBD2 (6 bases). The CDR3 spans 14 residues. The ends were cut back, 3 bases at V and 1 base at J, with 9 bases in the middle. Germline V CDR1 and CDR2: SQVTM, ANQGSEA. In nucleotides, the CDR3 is TGCAGCGTTGACGCCGGGGGGAACACCGGGGAGCTGTTTTTT. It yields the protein CSVDAGGNTGELFF.

The CDR3 sequence is CTSSLRVSTEAFF. The CDR3 DNA is TGCACCAGCAGCCTACGCGTTTCCACTGAAGCTTTCTTT. The chain joins TRBV1 to TRBJ1-1. TRBV1 is annotated as a pseudogene. The CDR3 totals 13 residues.

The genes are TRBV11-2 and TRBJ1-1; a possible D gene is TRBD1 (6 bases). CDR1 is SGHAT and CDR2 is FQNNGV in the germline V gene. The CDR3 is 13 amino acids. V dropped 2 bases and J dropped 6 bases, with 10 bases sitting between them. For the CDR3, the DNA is TGTGCCAGCAGCTTAAGGGGGAGGGCTGAAGCTTTCTTT. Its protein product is CASSLRGRAEAFF.

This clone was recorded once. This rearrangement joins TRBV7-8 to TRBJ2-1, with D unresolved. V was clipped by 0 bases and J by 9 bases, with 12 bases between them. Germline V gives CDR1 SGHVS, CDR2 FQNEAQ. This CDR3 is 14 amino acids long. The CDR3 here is CASSLASTETEQFF. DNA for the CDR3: TGTGCCAGCAGCTTAGCTTCCACGGAGACTGAGCAGTTCTTC. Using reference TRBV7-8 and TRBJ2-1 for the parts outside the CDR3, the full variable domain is GAGVSQSPRYKVAKRGQDVALRCDPISGHVSLFWYQQALGQGPEFLTYFQNEAQLDKSGLPSDRFFAERPEGSVSTLKIQRTQQEDSAVYLCASSLASTETEQFFGPGTRLTVL.

The CDR3 spells CASSGPQGLNTEAFF. The CDR3 DNA is TGTGCCAGTAGTGGGCCACAGGGATTGAACACTGAAGCTTTCTTT. This rearrangement joins TRBV19 to TRBJ1-1, with TRBD1 as a possible D gene (6 bases). In germline, CDR1 is LNHDA, CDR2 SQIVND (reference sequence). The V end lost 5 bases, the J end lost 0 bases, and 13 bases lay between the germline ends. This CDR3 has 15 amino acids.

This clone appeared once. In nucleotides, the CDR3 is TGTGCCAGCAGCTATCGACTAGCGGGGGCCGCTACGCAGTATTTT. Protein: CASSYRLAGAATQYF. This sequence joins TRBV11-3 and TRBJ2-3; 12 bases align to TRBD2. CDR3 length: 15 residues. Germline V gene data show CDR1 as SGHNT and CDR2 as YENEEA. The J segment lost 8 bases and the V segment lost 4 bases, leaving 7 bases of the junction unmatched.

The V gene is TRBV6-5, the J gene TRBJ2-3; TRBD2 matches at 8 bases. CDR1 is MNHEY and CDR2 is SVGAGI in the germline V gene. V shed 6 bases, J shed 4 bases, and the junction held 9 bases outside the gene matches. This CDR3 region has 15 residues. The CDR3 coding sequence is TGTGCCAGCAGGACCGGGACTAGAGGGGCAGATACGCAGTATTTT. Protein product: CASRTGTRGADTQYF.

CDR3 coding DNA: TGTGCCAGCAGCCCCGGACAGGGAAGTGAAAAACTGTTTTTT. It translates to CASSPGQGSEKLFF. The rearrangement joins TRBV7-7 to TRBJ1-4; 8 nucleotides agree with TRBD1. In germline, CDR1 is SSHAT, CDR2 FNYEAQ (reference sequence). Unmatched junction bases numbered 6, after V lost 5 bases and J lost 7 bases. The CDR3 spans 14 residues.

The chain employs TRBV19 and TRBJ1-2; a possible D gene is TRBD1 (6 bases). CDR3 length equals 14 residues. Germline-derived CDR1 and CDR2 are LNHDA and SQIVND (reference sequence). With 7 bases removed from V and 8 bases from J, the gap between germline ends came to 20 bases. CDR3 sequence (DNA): TGTGCCAGTACCAAAGAACAGGGCCTGAAGGGCTACACCTTC. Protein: CASTKEQGLKGYTF.

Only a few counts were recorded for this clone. This CDR3 is CASSLGDSTNQPQHF. The CDR3 DNA follows: TGTGCCAGCAGCTTAGGGGACAGTACTAATCAGCCCCAGCATTTT. The chain carries TRBV7-2 and TRBJ1-5, with 7 bases lining up with TRBD1. The trim removed 1 base at V and 4 bases at J, leaving 4 bases unmatched. The V gene's germline CDR1 is SGHTA and CDR2 FQGNSA. This CDR3 region has 15 residues.

The CDR3 bases are TGTGCCAGCAGCCAAGTGGGGCAGCTTAACTATGGCTACACCTTC. It specifies CASSQVGQLNYGYTF. The rearrangement links TRBV14 to TRBJ1-2, with a tentative D call TRBD1 (5 bases). The V end lost 1 base, the J end lost 1 base, and 10 bases lay between the germline ends. The germline V gene encodes CDR1 SGHDN and CDR2 FVKESK. This CDR3 contains 15 residues.

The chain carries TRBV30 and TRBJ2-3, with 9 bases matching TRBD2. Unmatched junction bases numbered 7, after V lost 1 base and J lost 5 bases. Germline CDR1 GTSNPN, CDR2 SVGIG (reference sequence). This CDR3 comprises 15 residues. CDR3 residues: CAWSGAGGLRDTQYF. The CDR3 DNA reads TGTGCCTGGAGTGGCGCGGGGGGGCTCCGAGATACGCAGTATTTT. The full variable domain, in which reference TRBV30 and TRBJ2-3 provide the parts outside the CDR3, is SQTIHQWPATLVQPVGSPLSLECTVEGTSNPNLYWYRQAAGRGLQLLFYSVGIGQISSEVPQNLSASRPQDRQFILSSKKLLLSDSGFYLCAWSGAGGLRDTQYFGPGTRLTVL.

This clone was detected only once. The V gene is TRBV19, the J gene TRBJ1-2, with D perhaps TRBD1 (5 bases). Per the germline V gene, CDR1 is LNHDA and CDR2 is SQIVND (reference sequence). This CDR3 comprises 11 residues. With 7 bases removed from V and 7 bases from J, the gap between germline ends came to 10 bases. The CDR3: CASISGGGYTF. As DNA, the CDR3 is TGTGCCAGTATAAGCGGGGGTGGCTACACCTTC. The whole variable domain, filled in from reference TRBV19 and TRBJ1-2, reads DGGITQSPKYLFRKEGQNVTLSCEQNLNHDAMYWYRQDPGQGLRLIYYSQIVNDFQKGDIAEGYSVSREKKESFPLTVTSAQKNPTAFYLCASISGGGYTFGSGTRLTVV.

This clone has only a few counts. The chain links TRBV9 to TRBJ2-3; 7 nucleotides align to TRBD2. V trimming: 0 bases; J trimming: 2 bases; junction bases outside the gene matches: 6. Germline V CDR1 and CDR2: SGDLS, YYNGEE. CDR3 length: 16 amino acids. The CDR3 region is CASSVAAGPPTDTQYF. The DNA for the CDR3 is TGTGCCAGCAGCGTAGCAGCGGGGCCCCCCACAGATACGCAGTATTTT. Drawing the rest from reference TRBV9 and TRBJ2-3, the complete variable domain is DSGVTQTPKHLITATGQRVTLRCSPRSGDLSVYWYQQSLDQGLQFLIQYYNGEERAKGNILERFSAQQFPDLHSELNLSSLELGDSALYFCASSVAAGPPTDTQYFGPGTRLTVL.

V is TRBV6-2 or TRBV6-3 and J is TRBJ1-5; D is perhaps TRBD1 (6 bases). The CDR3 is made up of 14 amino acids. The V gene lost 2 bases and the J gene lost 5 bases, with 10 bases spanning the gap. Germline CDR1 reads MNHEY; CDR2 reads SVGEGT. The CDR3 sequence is CASSYLRGDQPQHF. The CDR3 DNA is TGTGCCAGCAGTTACCTCAGGGGCGATCAGCCCCAGCATTTT.

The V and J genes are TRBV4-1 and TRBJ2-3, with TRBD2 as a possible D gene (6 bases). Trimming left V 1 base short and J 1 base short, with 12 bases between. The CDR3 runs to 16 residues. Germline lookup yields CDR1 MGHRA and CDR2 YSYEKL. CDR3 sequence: CASSQALGGGTDTQYF. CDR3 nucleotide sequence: TGCGCCAGCAGCCAAGCTCTGGGGGGAGGCACAGATACGCAGTATTTT.

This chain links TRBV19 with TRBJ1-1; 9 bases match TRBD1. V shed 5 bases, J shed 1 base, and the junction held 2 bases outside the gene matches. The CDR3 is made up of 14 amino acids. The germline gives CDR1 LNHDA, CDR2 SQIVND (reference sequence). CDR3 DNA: TGTGCCAGTAGTGCACAGGGGGCGAACACTGAAGCTTTCTTT. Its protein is CASSAQGANTEAFF.

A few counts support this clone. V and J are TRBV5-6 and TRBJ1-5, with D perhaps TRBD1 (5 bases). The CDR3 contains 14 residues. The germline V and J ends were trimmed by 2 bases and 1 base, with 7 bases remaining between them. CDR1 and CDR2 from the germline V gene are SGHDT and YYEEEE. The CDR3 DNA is TGTGCCAGCAGCTTTTCAGGGAGCAATCAGCCCCAGCATTTT. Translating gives CASSFSGSNQPQHF.

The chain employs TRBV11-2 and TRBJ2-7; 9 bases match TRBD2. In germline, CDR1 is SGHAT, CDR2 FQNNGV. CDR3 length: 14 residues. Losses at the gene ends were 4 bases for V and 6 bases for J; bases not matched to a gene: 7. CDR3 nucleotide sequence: TGTGCCAGCAGCTCCCTAGGACTAGCGTCCGAGCAGTACTTC. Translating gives CASSSLGLASEQYF.

The CDR3 DNA reads as TGTGCCAGCAGTTACCTAACAGGGTTGGCTGAAGCTTTCTTT. This translates into CASSYLTGLAEAFF. The rearrangement uses TRBV6-5 and TRBJ1-1; maybe TRBD1 (6 bases). In germline, CDR1 is MNHEY, CDR2 SVGAGI. Trimming removed 2 bases at V and 6 bases at J, with 13 bases between. CDR3 length: 14 amino acids.

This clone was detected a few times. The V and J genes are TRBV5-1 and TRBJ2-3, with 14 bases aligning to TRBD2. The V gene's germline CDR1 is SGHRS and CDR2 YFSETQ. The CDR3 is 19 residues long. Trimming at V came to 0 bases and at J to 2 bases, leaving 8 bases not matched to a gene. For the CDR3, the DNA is TGCGCCAGCAGCTTGGGGACTAGCGGGGGGCTCGGATTCACAGATACGCAGTATTTT. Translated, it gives CASSLGTSGGLGFTDTQYF.

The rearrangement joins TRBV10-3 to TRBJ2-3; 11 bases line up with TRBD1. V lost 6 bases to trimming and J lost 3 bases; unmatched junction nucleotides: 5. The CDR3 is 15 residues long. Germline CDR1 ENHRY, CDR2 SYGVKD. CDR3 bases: TGTGCCATCAGCGCTGGGACAGGGGGTACAGATACGCAGTATTTT. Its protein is CAISAGTGGTDTQYF.

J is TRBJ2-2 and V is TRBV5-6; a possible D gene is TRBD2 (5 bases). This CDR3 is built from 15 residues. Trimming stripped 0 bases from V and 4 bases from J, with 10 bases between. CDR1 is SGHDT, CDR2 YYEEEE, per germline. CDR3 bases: TGTGCCAGCAGCTTGGGTGGCGGACTCACCGGGGAGCTGTTTTTT. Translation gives CASSLGGGLTGELFF. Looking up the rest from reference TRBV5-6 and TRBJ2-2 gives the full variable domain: DAGVTQSPTHLIKTRGQQVTLRCSPKSGHDTVSWYQQALGQGPQFIFQYYEEEERQRGNFPDRFSGHQFPNYSSELNVNALLLGDSALYLCASSLGGGLTGELFFGEGSRLTVL.

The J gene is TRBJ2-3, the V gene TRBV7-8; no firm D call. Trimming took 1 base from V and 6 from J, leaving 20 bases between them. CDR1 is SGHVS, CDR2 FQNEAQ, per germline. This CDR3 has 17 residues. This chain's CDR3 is CASSLDRLDGVGDTQYF. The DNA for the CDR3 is TGTGCCAGCAGCTTAGACCGGCTTGACGGAGTCGGGGATACGCAGTATTTT.